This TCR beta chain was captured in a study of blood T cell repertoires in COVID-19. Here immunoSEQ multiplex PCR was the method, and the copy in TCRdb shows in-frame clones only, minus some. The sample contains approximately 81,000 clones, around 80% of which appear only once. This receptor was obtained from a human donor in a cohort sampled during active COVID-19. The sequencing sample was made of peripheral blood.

The CDR3 loop reads CASGLSMNTEAFF. CDR3 nucleotide sequence: TGTGCCAGCGGGCTGAGCATGAACACTGAAGCTTTCTTT. V is TRBV7-3 and J is TRBJ1-1; no clear D. The CDR3 runs 13 residues. Germline V gene lookup returns CDR1 SGHTA and CDR2 FQGTGA. Trimming left V 8 bases short and J 0 bases short, with 10 bases between.